This is a list of T cell receptor beta chains from one sample in a study of human T cells and chemical hapten exposure. MiXCR, run by TCRdb on the RACE reads, gives a single entry per CDR3 protein. The table has 180,000 or so distinct CDR3 sequences, roughly 30% seen once. The material was whole blood, obtained in connection with sensitization to the hapten diphenylcyclopropenone (DPC). These receptor sequences come from a woman aged 25 to 39 with alopecia areata. Some clones in this sample may be carry-over from other donors' samples. The CDR3 runs from the conserved cysteine through the conserved F or W. Each record gives: clone size, V gene, J gene, CDR3 length, D gene, CDR3 DNA, CDR3 protein. D genes are given only for firm matches. Some rows mark clone size as missing; the rest say once, few, many or name a class of expanded clone.

>many|TRBV20-1|TRBJ1-5|12|.
TGCAGCGCCCGGGACGGCAATCAGCCCCAGCATTTT
CSARDGNQPQHF
>.|TRBV10-2|TRBJ2-7|14|.
TGCGCCAGCAGTGGTTCCAGGAGCGCCTACGAGCAGTACTTC
CASSGSRSAYEQYF
>few|TRBV9|TRBJ2-2|14|.
TGTGCCAGCAGCGTAGAATCTTACACCGGGGAGCTGTTTTTT
CASSVESYTGELFF
>.|TRBV20-1|TRBJ2-7|12|.
TGCAGTGCTAGAGGGAGAATCTACGAGCAGTACTTC
CSARGRIYEQYF
>.|TRBV6-2/TRBV6-3|TRBJ2-7|13|.
TGTGCCAGCACCCTCGGGGGGCTCTACGAGCAGTACTTC
CASTLGGLYEQYF
>few|TRBV5-1|TRBJ2-7|14|.
TGCGCCAGCAGCTTGTTGCGGGGTACCTACGAGCAGTACTTC
CASSLLRGTYEQYF
>.|TRBV29-1|TRBJ1-5|14|TRBD1
TGCAGCGTTGGGGGGACAGGCGGCAATCAGCCCCAGCATTTT
CSVGGTGGNQPQHF
>few|TRBV6-5|TRBJ1-3|14|.
TGTGCCAGCAGGAGACAGTCTCCTGGAAACACCATATATTTT
CASRRQSPGNTIYF
>.|TRBV28|TRBJ2-2|16|TRBD2
TGTGCCAGCAGTGTCCCGGGACTAGCGGACACCGGGGAGCTGTTTTTT
CASSVPGLADTGELFF
>.|TRBV7-2|TRBJ2-2|13|.
TGTGCCAGCAGCTTAATCGGCACCGGGGAGCTGTTTTTT
CASSLIGTGELFF
>few|TRBV7-9|TRBJ2-5|14|.
TGTGCCAGCAGCTTTACAGGTCATCAAGAGACCCAGTACTTC
CASSFTGHQETQYF
>few|TRBV18|TRBJ1-5|15|.
TGTGCCAGCTCACCCGGGGTGGGAATGAATCAGCCCCAGCATTTT
CASSPGVGMNQPQHF
>.|TRBV29-1|TRBJ2-5|13|.
TGCAGCGTTGAAGCCGGGGGCAGGGGGACCCAGTACTTC
CSVEAGGRGTQYF
>.|TRBV6-1|TRBJ2-7|16|TRBD2
TGTGCCAGCAGTGAAGCGCTTACTAGCGGGAGTCGGGAGCAGTACTTC
CASSEALTSGSREQYF